One sample yielded the 14 T cell receptor beta chains listed below, sequenced in a study of T cell repertoires in cytomegalovirus infection (dated by TCRdb to the late 2010s). Sequenced using an Illumina HiSeq 1500. The raw public reads went through TCRdb reprocessing: fastp at Q25, MiXCR clone calling, in-frame beta chains kept. CDR3 protein sequences are deduplicated, and each keeps its most common genes and DNA. The sample has about 530,000 distinct CDR3 sequences on record, about 25% of them singletons. The ten most abundant clones make up about 12% of the sample. Sequences were obtained from PBMCs. Receptors were obtained from a human donor in good health (CMV status not recorded). Some clones in this sample may be carry-over from other donors' samples.

This clonotype was seen a few times. The gene calls are TRBV5-4 and TRBJ2-1; 7 nucleotides line up with TRBD2. After removal of 7 bases from V and 3 bases from J, the junction contained 7 bases not matched to a gene. Germline loops: CDR1 SGHNT, CDR2 YYREEE (reference sequence). The CDR3 covers 14 residues. The CDR3 DNA is TGTGCCAGCCAACGAAGCGGGGACTACAATGAGCAGTTCTTC. It encodes CASQRSGDYNEQFF.

This clonotype came up a few times. V usage is TRBV11-2 and J usage is TRBJ2-1; 7 bases align to TRBD2. V lost 0 bases and J lost 8; bases outside the gene matches: 13. CDR1 and CDR2 from the germline V gene are SGHAT and FQNNGV. The CDR3 spans 17 residues. In nucleotides, the CDR3 is TGTGCCAGCAGCTTAGATAGATGGTCTAGCGGAGGCGATGAGCAGTTCTTC. This gives the protein CASSLDRWSSGGDEQFF.

The genes are TRBV7-8 and TRBJ2-5; TRBD2 aligns across 8 bases. The CDR3 runs 15 residues. After removal of 5 bases from V and 5 bases from J, the junction contained 10 bases not matched to a gene. From germline, CDR1 is SGHVS and CDR2 FQNEAQ. The CDR3 bases are TGTGCCAGCAGCCCAAGGACTAGCCCTGGGGAGACCCAGTACTTC. Protein product: CASSPRTSPGETQYF.

The chain carries TRBV7-9 and TRBJ1-5, with 7 positions matching TRBD1. Unmatched junction bases numbered 1, after V lost 1 base and J lost 4 bases. CDR1 and CDR2 (germline): SEHNR, FQNEAQ (reference sequence). CDR3 size: 14 residues. This chain's CDR3 is CASSLGGQNQPQHF. In DNA, the CDR3 is TGTGCCAGCAGCTTAGGGGGACAGAATCAGCCCCAGCATTTT.

The table lists this clonotype with a few counts. The genes are TRBV12-3 or TRBV12-4 and TRBJ2-2, with D perhaps matching TRBD2 (6 bases). The CDR3 loop spans 12 amino acids. Trimming shortened V by 4 bases and J by 7 bases, and 7 bases separated the two germline ends. The DNA for the CDR3 is TGTGCCAGCAGTTCGGGGGTCGGGGAGCTGTTTTTT. As protein: CASSSGVGELFF.

This clonotype was recorded at least ten times. V is TRBV7-9 and J is TRBJ2-1, with D possibly TRBD2 on 6 matching bases. The CDR3 is 14 residues long. Germline CDR1 and CDR2: SEHNR and FQNEAQ (reference sequence). With 8 bases removed from V and 8 bases from J, the gap between germline ends came to 19 bases. CDR3 bases: TGTGCCAGCCTACTAGCAGGTATTAGAGATGAGCAGTTCTTC. Translation gives CASLLAGIRDEQFF.

The J gene is TRBJ1-4, the V gene TRBV12-3 or TRBV12-4; D gene ambiguous. V was clipped by 4 bases and J by 6 bases, with 9 bases between them. The CDR3 contains 13 residues. CDR3 nucleotide sequence: TGTGCCAGCAGTTCCCTCGGGTATGAAAAACTGTTTTTT. The encoded protein is CASSSLGYEKLFF.

This clonotype was counted between two and nine times. The CDR3 is CASSLSGTDTEAFF. In nucleotides, the CDR3 is TGTGCCAGCAGTTTATCCGGGACAGACACTGAAGCTTTCTTT. This chain links TRBV12-3 or TRBV12-4 with TRBJ1-1, with TRBD1 identical over 7 bases. V dropped 2 bases and J dropped 3; count of bases not matched to a gene: 3. This CDR3 comprises 14 residues.

This clonotype has a handful of counts. This sequence joins TRBV7-6 and TRBJ2-7; 9 bases fit TRBD1. V shed 4 bases, J shed 5 bases, and the junction held 3 bases outside the gene matches. This CDR3 contains 13 residues. The V gene's germline CDR1 is SGHVS and CDR2 FNYEAQ. CDR3: CASSWTGANEQYF. CDR3 DNA sequence: TGTGCCAGCAGCTGGACAGGGGCAAACGAGCAGTACTTC.

CDR3 sequence: CSARGGRGNEKLFF. CDR3 coding DNA: TGCAGTGCTAGAGGTGGCAGGGGTAATGAAAAACTGTTTTTT. The chain links TRBV20-1 to TRBJ1-4; a weak D match, TRBD1 (6 bases). Trimming shortened V by 1 base and J by 4 bases, and 10 bases separated the two germline ends. This CDR3 is built from 14 residues. The V gene's germline CDR1 is DFQATT and CDR2 SNEGSKA (reference sequence).

The CDR3 spells CASSHRRGEAFF. The DNA for the CDR3 is TGTGCCAGCAGTCACCGAAGGGGTGAAGCTTTCTTT. The J gene is TRBJ1-1, the V gene TRBV6-5, with D possibly matching TRBD1 (5 bases). The CDR3 loop spans 12 amino acids. CDR1 is MNHEY and CDR2 is SVGAGI in the germline V gene. The ends were cut back, 5 bases at V and 7 bases at J, with 11 bases in the middle.

This clonotype was detected a few times. The chain is built from TRBV7-8 and TRBJ1-1, with D tentatively TRBD1 (6 bases). The V and J ends lost 3 bases and 0 bases respectively, with 11 bases between them. Germline V lookup: CDR1 SGHVS, CDR2 FQNEAQ. The CDR3 consists of 15 residues. CDR3 in amino acids: CASSFWGLMNTEAFF. The CDR3 coding sequence is TGTGCCAGCAGCTTTTGGGGGCTGATGAACACTGAAGCTTTCTTT.

This clonotype was seen a few times. The chain recombines TRBV19 with TRBJ1-2; D is unclear. From germline, CDR1 is LNHDA and CDR2 SQIVND (reference sequence). The CDR3 runs to 14 residues. Trimming took off 1 base at V and 7 bases at J, with 13 bases between the two ends. The CDR3 DNA follows: TGTGCCAGTAGTATAGGCATTACCGACGGTGGCTACACCTTC. This gives the protein CASSIGITDGGYTF.

CDR3: CASRPIQGGGSIQYF. CDR3 nucleotides: TGTGCCAGCAGACCGATACAGGGGGGGGGAAGCATTCAGTACTTC. This chain joins TRBV27 and TRBJ2-4, with D perhaps matching TRBD1 (8 bases). The germline V and J ends were trimmed by 6 bases and 9 bases, with 21 bases remaining between them. This CDR3 contains 15 residues. The germline V gene has CDR1 MNHEY and CDR2 SMNVEV (reference sequence).